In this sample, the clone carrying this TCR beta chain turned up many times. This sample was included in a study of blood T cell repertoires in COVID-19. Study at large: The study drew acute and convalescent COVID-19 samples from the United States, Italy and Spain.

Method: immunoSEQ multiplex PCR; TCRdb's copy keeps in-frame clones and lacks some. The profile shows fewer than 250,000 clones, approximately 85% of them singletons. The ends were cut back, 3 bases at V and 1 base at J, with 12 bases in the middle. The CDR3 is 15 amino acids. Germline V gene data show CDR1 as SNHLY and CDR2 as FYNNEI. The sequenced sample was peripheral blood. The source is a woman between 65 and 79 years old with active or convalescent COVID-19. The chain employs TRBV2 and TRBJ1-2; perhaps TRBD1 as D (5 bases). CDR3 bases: TGTGCCAGCAGTGACTACAGGAAAAGTAACTATGGCTACACCTTC. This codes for CASSDYRKSNYGYTF.